Described below is a single T cell receptor beta chain sequence and its context. The antigen remains unidentified. This entry is derived from a study of blood T cells in healthy people across ages. Notes on the study in general: Across samples, TCR beta diversity tracked strongly with naive T cell percentage.

Next came a second PCR, run for roughly 6 to 11 cycles, which used a sample-barcoded 5' primer along with a J-beta primer mix. Every cDNA molecule carried a tag from a template-switch adaptor bearing 12 random nucleotides. MiXCR, applied by TCRdb to the 5' RACE reads, yields one record per CDR3 protein. The data hold about 780,000 distinct CDR3 sequences, with around 45% observed a single time. The germline V gene encodes CDR1 SEHNR and CDR2 FQNEAQ (reference sequence). The CDR3 runs to 13 residues. The germline V and J ends were trimmed by 7 bases and 6 bases, with 13 bases remaining between them. Sequenced sample: blood. This chain connects TRBV7-9 to TRBJ2-1; a weak D match, TRBD2 (5 bases). The clonotype was recovered from an older man in good health. CDR3 sequence: CASNYGGLNEQFF. CDR3 sequence (DNA): TGTGCCAGCAATTATGGCGGGCTCAATGAGCAGTTCTTC.